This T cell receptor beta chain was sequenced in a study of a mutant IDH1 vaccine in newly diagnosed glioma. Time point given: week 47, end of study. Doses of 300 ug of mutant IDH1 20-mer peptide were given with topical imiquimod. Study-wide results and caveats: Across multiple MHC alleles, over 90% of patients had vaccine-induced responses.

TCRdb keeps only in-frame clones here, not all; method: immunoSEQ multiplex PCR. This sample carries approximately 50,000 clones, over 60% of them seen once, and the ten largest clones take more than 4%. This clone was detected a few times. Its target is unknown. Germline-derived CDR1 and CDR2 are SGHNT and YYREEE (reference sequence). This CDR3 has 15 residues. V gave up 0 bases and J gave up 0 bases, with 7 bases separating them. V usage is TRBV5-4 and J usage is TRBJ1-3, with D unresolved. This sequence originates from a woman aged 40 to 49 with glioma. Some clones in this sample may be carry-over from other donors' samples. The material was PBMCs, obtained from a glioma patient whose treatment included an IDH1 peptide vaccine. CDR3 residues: CASSLDSISGNTIYF. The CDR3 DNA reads TGTGCCAGCAGCTTGGATAGCATCTCTGGAAACACCATATATTTT. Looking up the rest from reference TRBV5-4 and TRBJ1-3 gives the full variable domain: ETGVTQSPTHLIKTRGQQVTLRCSSQSGHNTVSWYQQALGQGPQFIFQYYREEENGRGNFPPRFSGLQFPNYSSELNVNALELDDSALYLCASSLDSISGNTIYFGEGSWLTVV.